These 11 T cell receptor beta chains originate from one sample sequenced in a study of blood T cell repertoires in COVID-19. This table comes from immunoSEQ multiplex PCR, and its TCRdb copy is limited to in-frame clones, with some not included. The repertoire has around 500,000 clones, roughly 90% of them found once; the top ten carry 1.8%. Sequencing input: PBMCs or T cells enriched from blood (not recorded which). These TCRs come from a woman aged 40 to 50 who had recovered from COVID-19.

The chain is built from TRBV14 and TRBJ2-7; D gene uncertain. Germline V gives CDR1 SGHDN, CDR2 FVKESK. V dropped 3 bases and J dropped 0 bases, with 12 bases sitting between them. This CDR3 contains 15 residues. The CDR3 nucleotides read TGTGCCAGCAGCCATCTTACAGAGAGCTCCTACGAGCAGTACTTC. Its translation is CASSHLTESSYEQYF.

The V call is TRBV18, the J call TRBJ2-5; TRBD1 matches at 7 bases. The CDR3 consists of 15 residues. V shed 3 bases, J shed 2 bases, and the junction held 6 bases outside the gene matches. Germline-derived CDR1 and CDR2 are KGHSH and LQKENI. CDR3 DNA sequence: TGTGCCAGCTCACCCCTAGGGACAGCGCAAGAGACCCAGTACTTC. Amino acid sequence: CASSPLGTAQETQYF. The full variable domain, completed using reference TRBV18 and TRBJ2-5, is NAGVMQNPRHLVRRRGQEARLRCSPMKGHSHVYWYRQLPEEGLKFMVYLQKENIIDESGMPKERFSAEFPKEGPSILRIQQVVRGDSAAYFCASSPLGTAQETQYFGPGTRLLVL.

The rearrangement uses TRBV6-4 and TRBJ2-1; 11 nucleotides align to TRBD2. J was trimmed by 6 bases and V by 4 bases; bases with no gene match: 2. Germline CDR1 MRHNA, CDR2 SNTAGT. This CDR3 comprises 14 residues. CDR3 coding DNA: TGTGCCAGCAGTGGACTAGCGGGGATCAATGAGCAGTTCTTC. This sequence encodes CASSGLAGINEQFF.

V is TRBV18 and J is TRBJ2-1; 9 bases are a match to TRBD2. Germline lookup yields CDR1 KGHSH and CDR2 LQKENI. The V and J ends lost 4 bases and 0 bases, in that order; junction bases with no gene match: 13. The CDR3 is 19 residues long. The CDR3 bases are TGTGCCAGCTCACTGACCGGACTAGCGTATCCCGGCTCCTACAATGAGCAGTTCTTC. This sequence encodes CASSLTGLAYPGSYNEQFF.

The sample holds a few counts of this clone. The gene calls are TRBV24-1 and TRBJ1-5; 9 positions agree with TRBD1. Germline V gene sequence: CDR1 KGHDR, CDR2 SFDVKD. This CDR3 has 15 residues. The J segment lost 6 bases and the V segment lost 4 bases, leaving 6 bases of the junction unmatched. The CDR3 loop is CATSDPGQGLQPQHF. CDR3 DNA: TGTGCCACCAGTGACCCGGGACAGGGACTTCAGCCCCAGCATTTT.

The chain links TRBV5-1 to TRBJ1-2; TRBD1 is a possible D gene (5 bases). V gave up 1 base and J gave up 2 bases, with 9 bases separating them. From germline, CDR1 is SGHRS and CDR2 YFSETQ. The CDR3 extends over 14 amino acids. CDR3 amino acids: CASSLTGLNYGYTF. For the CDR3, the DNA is TGCGCCAGCAGCTTGACAGGCCTAAACTATGGCTACACCTTC. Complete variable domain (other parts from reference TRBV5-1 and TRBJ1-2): KAGVTQTPRYLIKTRGQQVTLSCSPISGHRSVSWYQQTPGQGLQFLFEYFSETQRNKGNFPGRFSGRQFSNSRSEMNVSTLELGDSALYLCASSLTGLNYGYTFGSGTRLTVV.

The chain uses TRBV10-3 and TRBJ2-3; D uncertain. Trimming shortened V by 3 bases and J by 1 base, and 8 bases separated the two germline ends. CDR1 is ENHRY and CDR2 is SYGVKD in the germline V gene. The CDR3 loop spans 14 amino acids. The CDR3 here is CAISDIFGTDTQYF. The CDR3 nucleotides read TGTGCCATCAGTGATATCTTTGGCACAGATACGCAGTATTTT.

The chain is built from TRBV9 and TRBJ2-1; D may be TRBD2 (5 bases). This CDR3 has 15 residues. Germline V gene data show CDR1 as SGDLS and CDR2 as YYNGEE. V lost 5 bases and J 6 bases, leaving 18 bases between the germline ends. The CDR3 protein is CASSPSGGSGNEQFF. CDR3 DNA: TGTGCCAGCAGTCCCTCGGGCGGGTCGGGCAATGAGCAGTTCTTC.

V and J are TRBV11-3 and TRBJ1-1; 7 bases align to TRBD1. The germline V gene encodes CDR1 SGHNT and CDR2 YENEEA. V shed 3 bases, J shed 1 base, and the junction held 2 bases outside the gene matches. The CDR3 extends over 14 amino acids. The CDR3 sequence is CASSLAGGNTEAFF. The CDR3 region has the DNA TGTGCCAGCAGCTTGGCAGGGGGGAACACTGAAGCTTTCTTT.

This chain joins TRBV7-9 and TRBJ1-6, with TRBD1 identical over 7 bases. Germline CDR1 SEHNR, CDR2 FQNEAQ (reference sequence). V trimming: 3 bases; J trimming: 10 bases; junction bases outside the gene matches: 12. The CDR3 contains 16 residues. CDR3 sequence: CASSFGQAQEGSPLHF. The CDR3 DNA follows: TGTGCCAGCAGCTTTGGACAGGCTCAAGAAGGGTCACCCCTCCACTTT.

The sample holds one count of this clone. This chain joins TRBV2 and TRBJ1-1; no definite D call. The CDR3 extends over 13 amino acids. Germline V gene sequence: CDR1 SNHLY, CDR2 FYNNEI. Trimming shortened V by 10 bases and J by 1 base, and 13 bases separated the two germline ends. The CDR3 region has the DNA TGTGCCACCCGGCCAGGCGAGAACACTGAAGCTTTCTTT. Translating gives CATRPGENTEAFF.